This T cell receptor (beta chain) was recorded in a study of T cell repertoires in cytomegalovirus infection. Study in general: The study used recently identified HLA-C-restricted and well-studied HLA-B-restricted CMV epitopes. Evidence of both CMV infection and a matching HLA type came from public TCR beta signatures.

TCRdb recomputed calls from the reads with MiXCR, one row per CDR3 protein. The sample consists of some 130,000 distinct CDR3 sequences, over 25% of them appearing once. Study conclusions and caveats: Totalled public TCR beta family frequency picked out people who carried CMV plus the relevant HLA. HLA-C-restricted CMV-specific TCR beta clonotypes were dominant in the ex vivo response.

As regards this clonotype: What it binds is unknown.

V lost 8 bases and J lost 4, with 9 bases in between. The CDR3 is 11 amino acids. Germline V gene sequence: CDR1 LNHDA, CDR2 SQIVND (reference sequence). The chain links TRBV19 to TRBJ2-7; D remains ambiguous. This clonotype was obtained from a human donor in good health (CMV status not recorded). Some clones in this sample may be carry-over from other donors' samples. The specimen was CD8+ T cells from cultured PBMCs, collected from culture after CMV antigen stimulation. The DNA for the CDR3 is TGTGCCAGTCGTGAAGGGTACGAGCAGTACTTC. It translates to CASREGYEQYF.